The rows below give T cell receptor beta chains drawn from one sample of a study of blood T cell repertoires in COVID-19. Using immunoSEQ multiplex PCR, the repertoire was profiled, and TCRdb retains in-frame clones only, with some absent. The sample shows about 270,000 clones, 91% of them seen only once. The specimen sequenced was PBMCs or T cells enriched from blood (not recorded which). The receptors derive from a middle-aged man who had been exposed to COVID-19. Both conserved end residues are part of each CDR3. The D gene is left open where the match is weak.

j_call v_call cdr3_length d_call cdr3_aa
TRBJ1-1 TRBV6-5 15 - CASSYSSGRGTEAFF
TRBJ2-1 TRBV7-2 14 - CASSAQYRDNEQFF
TRBJ1-1 TRBV30 14 - CAWSRGQPETEAFF
TRBJ1-6 TRBV27 16 TRBD1 CASSIDRDDGNSPLHF
TRBJ2-7 TRBV11-2 13 TRBD1 CASSRQGGYEQYF
TRBJ2-2 TRBV30 13 - CAWSVTETGELFF
TRBJ2-1 TRBV19 16 - CASRVGYGSLNNEQFF
TRBJ1-5 TRBV6-1 16 - CASSDPHRVSRQPQHF
TRBJ1-3 TRBV28 16 TRBD1 CASSSPTGSSGNTIYF
TRBJ2-2 TRBV4-1 18 - CASSKRTEPLGNTGELFF
TRBJ1-3 TRBV18 16 TRBD1 CASSPGQGTSGNTIYF
TRBJ2-1 TRBV7-9 15 TRBD2 CASSRASGAYNEQFF
TRBJ1-2 TRBV5-5 15 - CASSLNRETGARYTF
TRBJ2-3 TRBV7-3 14 - CASSSGTSTDTQYF
TRBJ2-5 TRBV6-5 12 TRBD1 CASSGDRETQYF
TRBJ1-2 TRBV25-1 13 - CASSEYGYYGYTF
TRBJ2-1 TRBV29-1 12 - CSVDTFRNEQFF
TRBJ1-1 TRBV19 14 TRBD1 CASSIDRGLTEAFF
TRBJ2-7 TRBV5-1 15 TRBD2 CASSSRSGTFYEQYF
TRBJ2-5 TRBV30 15 TRBD1 CAWSVFQGAGETQYF
TRBJ2-1 TRBV29-1 13 - CSVRPSRYNEQFF
TRBJ1-4 TRBV5-5 15 - CASSLDLATNEKLFF
TRBJ2-1 TRBV2 11 - CASTNLNEQFF
TRBJ2-7 TRBV9 16 - CASSVEGEIGLYEQYF
TRBJ1-2 TRBV7-9 14 - CASSPTKRADDYTF
TRBJ2-1 TRBV9 18 - CASSVSFFGSGSYNEQFF
TRBJ2-1 TRBV7-3 14 - CASSSSVGTGEQFF
TRBJ2-7 TRBV7-2 17 TRBD2 CASSSLGRGLAGVEQYF
TRBJ2-1 TRBV19 15 TRBD1 CATRLGQGAVNEQFF
TRBJ2-7 TRBV27 16 TRBD2 CASSPSPGTSGSEQYF
TRBJ2-7 TRBV9 13 - CASSVGQQYEQYF
TRBJ2-2 TRBV9 16 TRBD2 CASSVGGGRFTGELFF
TRBJ2-5 TRBV30 13 - CAWSVLGSETQYF
TRBJ1-1 TRBV11-2 13 TRBD1 CASSMDREAEAFF
TRBJ1-2 TRBV15 15 - CATSRGEGGANGYTF
TRBJ1-2 TRBV15 13 TRBD1 CAATDRGNSGYTF
TRBJ2-1 TRBV10-3 12 TRBD2 CAISEGRGEQFF
TRBJ1-5 TRBV3-1/TRBV3-2 13 - CASSQAVDQPQHF
TRBJ2-3 TRBV11-2 19 TRBD2 CASSLRTSGIRVKADTQYF
TRBJ1-1 TRBV3-1/TRBV3-2 14 TRBD1 CASSPTGKNTEAFF
TRBJ1-2 TRBV6-6 13 TRBD1 CASRTGGYYGYTF
TRBJ2-7 TRBV18 13 - CASSPGLDYEQYF
TRBJ1-2 TRBV7-9 13 - CASSFSTNYGYTF
TRBJ2-1 TRBV13 16 - CASSLYLISGNNEQFF
TRBJ2-5 TRBV27 17 TRBD2 CASSPQAGTSSLETQYF
TRBJ1-2 TRBV29-1 13 TRBD1 CSVDFTGGDGYTF
TRBJ2-1 TRBV19 14 TRBD2 CASKGTSSPNEQFF
TRBJ2-1 TRBV27 14 TRBD1 CASSRRDRDNEQFF
TRBJ2-1 TRBV19 12 - CASMNFYNEQFF